Listed below are T cell receptor beta chains from one sample, sequenced in a study of shared clonotypes between healthy human individuals. Sequenced by immunoSEQ multiplex PCR; TCRdb stores in-frame clones only, minus some. In the table there are about 490,000 clones, around 80% of which are singletons. The specimen sequenced was PBMCs. These receptors were taken from a woman in her thirties or forties in good health. Some clones in this sample may be carry-over from other donors' samples. CDR3s include the opening cysteine and the closing phenylalanine or tryptophan. The D gene is left open where the match is weak. Size is stated for part of the rows, as once, few or many counts, or as a class when the clone is expanded.

cdr3_nt	cdr3_aa	d_call	v_call	clone_size	cdr3_length	j_call
TGTGCACGACTAGACTACGAGCAGTACTTC	CARLDYEQYF	NA	TRBV7-3	NA	10	TRBJ2-7
TGTGCCAGCAGCTTATTGAGCCATACAGGGTTCACAGATACGCAGTATTTT	CASSLLSHTGFTDTQYF	NA	TRBV11-2	once	17	TRBJ2-3
TGTGCCACCCAGGGGCCAGGGAGCAATCAGCCCCAGCATTTT	CATQGPGSNQPQHF	NA	TRBV2	once	14	TRBJ1-5
TGTGCCAGCAGCCGGCCAACTAATGAAAAACTGTTTTTT	CASSRPTNEKLFF	NA	TRBV16	once	13	TRBJ1-4
TGTGCCAGGGCCCTCTCGGGATCTGGTGGAGAGACCCAGTACTTC	CARALSGSGGETQYF	NA	TRBV2	few	15	TRBJ2-5
TGCGCCAGCAGCCAAGCGAGGGCCGGGACTAGCGGGTACCAAGAGACCCAGTACTTC	CASSQARAGTSGYQETQYF	TRBD2	TRBV4-1	few	19	TRBJ2-5
TGTGCCTGGAGCCGGGACAGTACTAACTATGGCTACACCTTC	CAWSRDSTNYGYTF	TRBD1	TRBV30	NA	14	TRBJ1-2
TGTGCCAGCAGGACTAGCGGGAGTCACTACGAGCAGTACTTC	CASRTSGSHYEQYF	TRBD2	TRBV28	NA	14	TRBJ2-7
TGTGCCAGCAGCTTACAGGGGGACAACATTCAGTACTTC	CASSLQGDNIQYF	TRBD1	TRBV5-4	once	13	TRBJ2-4
TGTGCCAGCAGTCCGACAGGGGCTGGCACCGGGGAGCTGTTTTTT	CASSPTGAGTGELFF	TRBD1	TRBV6-6	NA	15	TRBJ2-2
TGTGCCAGCAGCCAGGAGACAAGCACAGATACGCAGTATTTT	CASSQETSTDTQYF	NA	TRBV14	NA	14	TRBJ2-3
TGCAGCGGGGACGGGACACCGAACACCGGGGAGCTGTTTTTT	CSGDGTPNTGELFF	NA	TRBV29-1	many	14	TRBJ2-2
TGTGCCAGCAGCCCGCGGCTAGGAGGGGCCCAGTACTTC	CASSPRLGGAQYF	NA	TRBV13	once	13	TRBJ2-5
TGCAGTGCCTCGGCCTGGGAGGGGCAGTACTTC	CSASAWEGQYF	TRBD2	TRBV20-1	NA	11	TRBJ2-7
TGCGCCAGCAGCCAAGATCGACTAGCCTCAAACAATGAGCAGTTCTTC	CASSQDRLASNNEQFF	TRBD2	TRBV5-1	many	16	TRBJ2-1
TGTGCCACTAACCGGGACAGGAATGAAAAACTGTTTTTT	CATNRDRNEKLFF	TRBD1	TRBV15	NA	13	TRBJ1-4
TGCGCCAGCAGCTTGGTGGCTGGCAGCGGAGACACAGATACGCAGTATTTT	CASSLVAGSGDTDTQYF	NA	TRBV5-1	NA	17	TRBJ2-3
TGTGCCAGTAGGGCCGGGGGGGGACTTACAGATACGCAGTATTTT	CASRAGGGLTDTQYF	TRBD2	TRBV19	few	15	TRBJ2-3